One and the same sample provided the 20 T cell receptor beta chains below, sequenced in a study of lymphopenia after photon versus proton radiotherapy. Sequencing was performed with immunoSEQ multiplex PCR; in TCRdb, only in-frame clones are kept and a portion is missing. The sample records 67,000 or so clones, approximately 87% being singletons. Sequences were derived from peripheral blood, sampled from a patient treated with proton-based radiotherapy. Every receptor here comes from an older man with esophageal cancer.

The chain uses TRBV4-3 and TRBJ2-3; D is undetermined. Looked up from germline, CDR1 is LGHNA and CDR2 is YSLEER. V was clipped by 1 base and J by 8 bases, with 13 bases between them. The CDR3 consists of 14 residues. The CDR3 DNA follows: TGCGCCAGCAGCCAAGGGCTCGGAGTCGGTACGCAGTATTTT. It yields the protein CASSQGLGVGTQYF.

The chain couples TRBV7-6 to TRBJ1-4; the D is unclear. Trimming took 2 bases from V and 7 from J, leaving 5 bases between them. The CDR3 consists of 12 residues. Looked up from germline, CDR1 is SGHVS and CDR2 is FNYEAQ. CDR3 in amino acids: CASSLFGEKLFF. The DNA of the CDR3 is TGTGCCAGCAGCTTATTTGGTGAAAAACTGTTTTTT.

V usage is TRBV10-3 and J usage is TRBJ1-6, with a weak D call TRBD1 (6 bases). The V gene's germline CDR1 is ENHRY and CDR2 SYGVKD. This CDR3 has 13 residues. V lost 7 bases and J 8 bases, leaving 12 bases between the germline ends. CDR3 in amino acids: CAIKGRGDSPLHF. The CDR3 bases are TGTGCCATCAAGGGCAGGGGTGATTCACCCCTCCACTTT.

The rearrangement uses TRBV14 and TRBJ2-5, with 7 bases that match TRBD1. Trimming removed 4 bases from V and 7 bases from J; junction bases left unmatched: 12. CDR3 length: 15 residues. Germline V gives CDR1 SGHDN, CDR2 FVKESK. CDR3 protein: CASSRDPTGVVTQYF. CDR3 bases: TGTGCCAGCAGCCGGGACCCAACAGGGGTTGTGACCCAGTACTTC.

This chain connects TRBV30 to TRBJ2-7; a weak D match, TRBD1 (5 bases). The CDR3 is 15 amino acids. Trimming removed 2 bases from V and 4 bases from J, with 18 bases in between. The germline gives CDR1 GTSNPN, CDR2 SVGIG (reference sequence). The CDR3 reads CAWSPISDSRYEQYF. In nucleotides, the CDR3 is TGTGCCTGGAGTCCGATATCCGACAGTAGGTACGAGCAGTACTTC.

The chain combines TRBV10-2 with TRBJ1-2; the D gene is possibly TRBD1 (6 bases). The V gene lost 0 bases and the J gene lost 7 bases, with 12 bases spanning the gap. The CDR3 length is 14 residues. Germline V gene sequence: CDR1 WSHSY, CDR2 SAAADI. The DNA of the CDR3 is TGCGCCAGCAGTGAGTCAACAGGGACAAGTGGCTACACCTTC. Amino acid sequence: CASSESTGTSGYTF.

The chain has TRBV5-1 and TRBJ2-1; possibly TRBD1 or TRBD2 for D (5 bases each). The germline CDR1 and CDR2 sequences are SGHRS and YFSETQ. V was trimmed by 4 bases and J by 7 bases, leaving 18 bases between them. This CDR3 spans 15 amino acids. CDR3 in amino acids: CASSLVGLATNEQFF. The CDR3 nucleotides read TGCGCCAGCAGCCTGGTGGGGCTAGCAACGAATGAGCAGTTCTTC. The complete variable domain, with remaining parts taken from reference TRBV5-1 and TRBJ2-1, reads KAGVTQTPRYLIKTRGQQVTLSCSPISGHRSVSWYQQTPGQGLQFLFEYFSETQRNKGNFPGRFSGRQFSNSRSEMNVSTLELGDSALYLCASSLVGLATNEQFFGPGTRLTVL.

The chain links TRBV27 to TRBJ1-5; D perhaps matches TRBD1 (5 bases). Germline V CDR1 and CDR2: MNHEY, SMNVEV (reference sequence). This CDR3 is 15 amino acids long. V shed 5 bases and J shed 2 bases, with 13 bases lying between them. CDR3 region: CASSTGVGGNQPQHF. In DNA form, the CDR3 reads TGTGCCAGCAGTACGGGGGTGGGGGGCAATCAGCCCCAGCATTTT.

This rearrangement joins TRBV4-1 to TRBJ2-1; a weak D match, TRBD2 (6 bases). CDR3 length: 15 residues. The germline V gene encodes CDR1 MGHRA and CDR2 YSYEKL. V was clipped by 0 bases and J by 12 bases, with 18 bases between them. The CDR3 DNA is TGCGCCAGCAGCCAAGATATTGTGGCGGGACGACCGCAGTTCTTC. As protein: CASSQDIVAGRPQFF.

In its sample, this clone was seen a few times. Distinct nucleotide sequences in the sample also encode this CDR3. This rearrangement joins TRBV5-1 to TRBJ1-3; D remains unclear. The CDR3 totals 14 residues. In germline, CDR1 is SGHRS, CDR2 YFSETQ. V was cut by 0 bases and J by 1 base, with 5 bases left in between. CDR3 sequence: CASSLDLSGNTIYF. The DNA of the CDR3 is TGCGCCAGCAGCTTGGACCTATCTGGAAACACCATATATTTT.

This clone was counted between two and nine times. The V call is TRBV14, the J call TRBJ2-2, with TRBD2 matching 9 bases. Per the germline V gene, CDR1 is SGHDN and CDR2 is FVKESK. The CDR3 is made up of 16 amino acids. The junction had 7 bases not matched to a gene; V was cut back by 3 bases and J by 5 bases. The CDR3 loop reads CASSQLAGAVTGELFF. The CDR3, as DNA: TGTGCCAGCAGCCAGTTAGCGGGGGCTGTAACCGGGGAGCTGTTTTTT.

The chain carries TRBV29-1 and TRBJ2-2; perhaps TRBD1 as D (5 bases). The CDR3 covers 14 residues. Germline V CDR1 and CDR2: SQVTM, ANQGSEA. Trimming shortened V by 5 bases and J by 5 bases, and 15 bases separated the two germline ends. This chain's CDR3 is CSVRGGWGTGELFF. CDR3 sequence (DNA): TGCAGCGTTAGGGGTGGTTGGGGAACCGGGGAGCTGTTTTTT.

V is TRBV10-3 and J is TRBJ2-7; D gene ambiguous. Germline lookup yields CDR1 ENHRY and CDR2 SYGVKD. The CDR3 totals 12 residues. Trimming left V 0 bases short and J 11 bases short, with 11 bases between. The CDR3 DNA sequence: TGTGCCATCAGTGAGTCGAGGACCGAAGAGTACTTC. It is translated as CAISESRTEEYF.

CDR3 bases: TGTGCCAGTAGCCCAGACAGGGGGGACAATGAGCAGTTCTTC. This translates into CASSPDRGDNEQFF. V usage is TRBV19 and J usage is TRBJ2-1, with 9 positions matching TRBD1. V shed 6 bases, J shed 5 bases, and the junction held 5 bases outside the gene matches. CDR3 length: 14 amino acids. Germline V CDR1 and CDR2: LNHDA, SQIVND (reference sequence).

This clone came up once. Other DNA sequences in the sample encode the same CDR3. The genes are TRBV6-1 and TRBJ2-3; TRBD2 is a possible D gene (5 bases). V gave up 2 bases and J gave up 3 bases, with 15 bases separating them. The CDR3 consists of 16 residues. Germline V gene sequence: CDR1 MNHNS, CDR2 SASEGT. CDR3 residues: CASSESLGLGTDTQYF. CDR3 coding DNA: TGTGCCAGCAGTGAATCGTTAGGACTGGGGACAGATACGCAGTATTTT.

As for this clone: One junction end does not reproduce the germline sequence, and a read error may be involved. V usage is TRBV5-6 and J usage is TRBJ2-5; D may be TRBD1 (6 bases). The CDR3 length is 13 residues. Germline V gives CDR1 SGHDT, CDR2 YYEEEE. The CDR3 here is CASSPRGGESQYF. Written as DNA, the CDR3 is TGTGCCAGCAGCCCCAGGGGCGGAGAGAGCCAGTACTTC.

The chain is built from TRBV4-1 and TRBJ1-4, with D possibly matching TRBD1 (6 bases). Trimming took off 0 bases at V and 1 base at J, with 15 bases between the two ends. CDR1 is MGHRA, CDR2 YSYEKL, per germline. The CDR3 consists of 18 residues. CDR3 amino acids: CASSQDGGAMKTNEKLFF. The CDR3 region has the DNA TGCGCCAGCAGCCAAGATGGGGGGGCGATGAAAACTAATGAAAAACTGTTTTTT.

The chain combines TRBV14 with TRBJ1-1; D is unresolved. Germline CDR1 SGHDN, CDR2 FVKESK. The CDR3 contains 13 residues. Trimming stripped 2 bases from V and 6 bases from J, with 10 bases between. The CDR3 nucleotides read TGTGCCAGCAGCCAAAGCCTCGTATCTGAAGCTTTCTTT. Its protein is CASSQSLVSEAFF. Together with reference TRBV14 and TRBJ1-1, the CDR3 gives the full variable domain: EAGVTQFPSHSVIEKGQTVTLRCDPISGHDNLYWYRRVMGKEIKFLLHFVKESKQDESGMPNNRFLAERTGGTYSTLKVQPAELEDSGVYFCASSQSLVSEAFFGQGTRLTVV.

This chain joins TRBV19 and TRBJ1-1; D remains unclear. From germline, CDR1 is LNHDA and CDR2 SQIVND (reference sequence). Trimming removed 2 bases at V and 0 bases at J, with 13 bases between. The CDR3 runs to 16 residues. The CDR3 sequence is CASSILNSFMNTEAFF. The CDR3 nucleotides read TGTGCCAGTAGTATATTGAACAGTTTCATGAACACTGAAGCTTTCTTT. The complete variable domain, with remaining parts taken from reference TRBV19 and TRBJ1-1, reads DGGITQSPKYLFRKEGQNVTLSCEQNLNHDAMYWYRQDPGQGLRLIYYSQIVNDFQKGDIAEGYSVSREKKESFPLTVTSAQKNPTAFYLCASSILNSFMNTEAFFGQGTRLTVV.

This chain links TRBV15 with TRBJ2-1; TRBD2 might be the D (5 bases). This CDR3 spans 14 amino acids. CDR1 is LNHNV and CDR2 is YYDKDF in the germline V gene (reference sequence). V was pared by 6 bases and J by 4 bases, with 13 bases between. This CDR3 is CATREVATYNEQFF. Written as DNA, the CDR3 is TGTGCCACCAGGGAAGTAGCGACGTACAATGAGCAGTTCTTC.